The source of this T cell receptor (beta chain) is a study of T cells in Graves' hyperthyroidism and ophthalmopathy (dated by TCRdb to the late 2010s). Concerning the study at large: Peripheral blood was sampled at the time of initial diagnosis, prior to any treatment. TCR V-J signatures able to tell the groups apart were searched for in a discovery cohort of some 100 patients, of whom more than 40 had Graves' ophthalmopathy and roughly 59 had stable Graves' hyperthyroidism. Prospective prediction of ophthalmopathy was tested in an independent validation cohort of 18 to 20 hyperthyroidism patients and 17 patients who later progressed to ophthalmopathy. The 95 to 100 discovery patients were randomly divided into training and test sets at a 7:3 ratio. The study also compared thyroid tissue and blood T-cell repertoires from 5 to 7 Graves' hyperthyroidism patients. Following sampling, methimazole starting at 30 mg daily was given to hyperthyroidism patients, and high-dose intravenous methylprednisolone was given to ophthalmopathy patients. The paper reports TCR Vbeta CDR3 sequencing of 140 or so peripheral blood samples: 43 ophthalmopathy, about 75 hyperthyroidism and about 17 progressor patients.

In the ophthalmopathy patients, disease was moderately to severely active, with a Clinical Activity Score of 3 or more, a NOSPECS grade of 4 or more, and a duration of less than 3 months. Patients with uncontrolled infections, other autoimmune diseases, pregnancy or lactation were excluded. Diagnoses relied on clinical symptoms, serum thyroxine and TRAb, thyroid ultrasound and orbital computed tomography. PBMCs were isolated from 8 to 10 ml of fresh peripheral blood by Ficoll-Paque density gradient centrifugation. Total RNA was extracted with Trizol reagent, and quality was checked on an Agilent 2100 Bioanalyzer. The TCR beta CDR3 regions were amplified from the RNA transcripts. For the first round of RT-PCR on the TCR CDR3, the HTBI primer set was used together with the Qiagen OneStep RT-PCR kit. Libraries were constructed in a second round of multiplex PCR, after which size selection and purification were carried out. The libraries were sequenced on an Illumina HiSeq2000 using paired-end 100 bp reads. The paper's processing steps were these. SOAPnuke was used to process the raw data, with reads discarded if the reads contained adapters or uncalled bases, had a mean Phred below 15, or lacked an exact constant-primer or identifier match. High-quality paired reads were merged with COPE v1.2.5, and unique nucleotide sequences were defined as clonotypes. MiTCR v1.1 was used to align the clonotypes against IMGT TRBV, TRBD and TRBJ reference segments. The analysis included only V-J combinations with a frequency above 0.0001, which together covered around 99% of the repertoires. The TCS score was defined as the ratio of F50 (clonal expansion) to E x V (chaos), calculated using BLOSUM62-based TCRdist between CDR3 peptides within each V-J. Welch's t-statistics and random forest reduced around 550 V-J features to 10 to 15, which were used in a naive Bayes classifier (R e1071). TCRdb applied fastp at Q25 and MiXCR to the public reads, then kept only in-frame beta chains. Rows with one shared CDR3 protein collapse into an entry with the most common genes and DNA. None of the V and J calls come from the authors' own analysis; TCRdb made them. The sample table records some 270,000 distinct CDR3 sequences; about 25% of these occur just once. The top ten clonotypes cover roughly 35% of the sample.

This clonotype was observed many times. Its antigen specificity is not known. Base qualities are missing; no much larger clone stands one base away. Results and caveats for the whole study, not just this receptor: Ophthalmopathy was separated from stable hyperthyroidism by a 13 V-J signature model, with about 86% sensitivity and about 81% specificity obtained in cross-validation and 80%/75% obtained in testing. During validation, the model predicted progression to ophthalmopathy a median of about 6.3 months ahead of onset, with around 65% sensitivity and 72.22% specificity. No statistical method was used to set the sample size in advance, and investigators knew the group allocation. Most expanded thyroid clonotypes (frequency above 0.001) were also detected in blood, suggesting blood repertoires may reflect thyroid immune responses.

CDR1 is given as MDHEN and CDR2 as SYDVKM, both from the germline V gene. V drops 6 bases and J drops 2 bases, leaving 13 bases in between. The CDR3 runs 14 residues from the cysteine to the phenylalanine. Only the CDR3 DNA stays, 42 bases, in frame from base 1. The chain was built from TRBV28 and TRBJ1-2; no D gene can be assigned with confidence. Sequencing was performed on blood. The source is a woman between 40 and 50 years old with Graves' ophthalmopathy. The CDR3 corresponds to CASRWNPPNYGYTF. The sequenced DNA: TGTGCCAGCAGATGGAATCCCCCGAACTATGGCTACACCTTC.